Listed here is a single T cell receptor (beta chain). Its antigen remains unknown. Germline V gene lookup returns CDR1 MGHRA and CDR2 YSYEKL. V shed 1 base and J 3 bases; nucleotides not matched to a gene: 4. The CDR3 consists of 16 residues. This sample stems from a study of cytomegalovirus exposure and HLA in healthy donors. With 60 Vbeta and 13 Jbeta primers, the PCR was carried out. TCRdb's table, derived via immunoSEQ multiplex PCR, lists solely in-frame clones and lacks some. The sample yields 150,000 to 200,000 clones, around 72% seen once. Study findings and constraints: Cytomegalovirus status was reportedly diagnosed by the classifier with high sensitivity and specificity.

The chain is built from TRBV4-1 and TRBJ2-3; 10 bases fit TRBD1. This clonotype was sampled from a female donor in good health and CMV-seronegative. Sequencing was carried out using PBMCs. DNA of the CDR3: TGCGCCAGCAGCCAAGGAAGGACAGGGGGGACAGATACGCAGTATTTT. Translated: CASSQGRTGGTDTQYF.